This T cell receptor (beta chain) was profiled in a study of cytomegalovirus exposure and HLA in healthy donors. Notes on the study in general: Other equally common chains were less clonally expanded than HLA-associated TCR beta chains, a later analysis showed. There were about 160 TCR beta chains listed as cytomegalovirus-associated. A later analysis reported that several of the most significant clusters appeared to be linked to common viral pathogens, among them Epstein-Barr virus.

With respect to this clone: Its antigen is unknown.

Primers for the PCR totalled 60 Vbeta and 13 Jbeta. Data came from immunoSEQ multiplex PCR; TCRdb stores just in-frame clones and leaves some out. The profile shows under 150,000 clones, around a tenth of them singletons. V lost 5 bases and J lost 1, with 12 bases in between. Germline loops: CDR1 SGHTS, CDR2 YDEGEE. The CDR3 sequence is 14 residues long. The rearrangement links TRBV5-8 to TRBJ2-5, with a weak D call TRBD1 (5 bases). The source of this sequence is a man aged 30 to 39 in good health and CMV-seronegative. The specimen was PBMCs. DNA of the CDR3: TGTGCCAGCAGTGGGGCGCGTTTCCAAGAGACCCAGTACTTC. As protein: CASSGARFQETQYF.